This T cell receptor (beta chain) was captured in a study of blood T cell repertoires in COVID-19. Study overall: Italy, Spain and the United States were the sources of the convalescent and acute COVID-19 samples. Sample material is recorded as cDNA or gDNA derived from T cells, B-cell-depleted T cells, or PBMCs.

The junction had 8 bases not matched to a gene; V was cut back by 6 bases and J by 5 bases. Germline V gives CDR1 MNHEY, CDR2 SVGAGI. This CDR3 spans 14 amino acids. Original methodology: From reference gene primer amplification, estimates of nucleated cell counts were derived. Produced via immunoSEQ multiplex PCR; TCRdb's table is partial and in-frame only. That table is the source of V, J and clone size, and D and trimming were worked out from the DNA. The sample contains 170,000 or so clones, approximately 84% of which appear only once. Sequencing was carried out using peripheral blood. This receptor was obtained from a man younger than 35 with active or convalescent COVID-19. The gene calls are TRBV6-5 and TRBJ2-5; the match to TRBD1 covers 8 bases. The CDR3 region is CASSRQGLSETQYF. The CDR3 DNA sequence: TGTGCCAGCAGCCGACAGGGGCTGAGTGAGACCCAGTACTTC.